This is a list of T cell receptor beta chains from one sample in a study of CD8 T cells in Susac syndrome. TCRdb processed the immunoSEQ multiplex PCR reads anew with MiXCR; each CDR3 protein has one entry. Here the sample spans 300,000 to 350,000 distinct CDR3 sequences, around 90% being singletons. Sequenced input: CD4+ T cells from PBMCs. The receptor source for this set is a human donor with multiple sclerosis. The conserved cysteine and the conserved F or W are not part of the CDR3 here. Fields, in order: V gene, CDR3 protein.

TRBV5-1	ASSWGQETQY
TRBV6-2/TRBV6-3	ASSYLHRELYEQY
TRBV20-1	SATGSGSEKLF
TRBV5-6	ASSFSGTQREQY
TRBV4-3	ASSQASIHNEQF
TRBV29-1	SVARGSNEQF
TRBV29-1	SVAWLAGNTGELF
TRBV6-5	ASSYSPSRDDTQY
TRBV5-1	ASSGRDRSLRTGELF
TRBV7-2	ASSLGEAGPYEQY
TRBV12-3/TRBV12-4	ASSFVGTDDQPQH
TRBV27	ASRRDSVFGYT
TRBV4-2	ASSQVYWDPKYEQY
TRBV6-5	ASSPSPLGSRGYT
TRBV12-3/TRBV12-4	ASSFERGLRGTDTQY
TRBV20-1	SANSQGLGEQY
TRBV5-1	ASSAMTGGPLRSTEAF
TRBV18	ASSPGQGRNNEQF
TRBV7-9	ASSQATNEKLF